The 29 T cell receptor beta chains reported below all come from one sample, sequenced in a study of blood T cell repertoires in COVID-19. Some clones are missing from TCRdb's copy, which holds only in-frame ones; the method was immunoSEQ multiplex PCR. The sample has over 100,000 clones, around 89% seen once. What was sequenced was peripheral blood. The receptors were sampled from a human donor in a cohort sampled during active COVID-19.

The chain carries TRBV19 and TRBJ1-3; the D gene is possibly TRBD1 (5 bases). This CDR3 region has 14 residues. Germline V gene sequence: CDR1 LNHDA, CDR2 SQIVND (reference sequence). This CDR3 is CATHPGGAGNTIYF. For the CDR3, the DNA is TGTGCTACACACCCGGGGGGAGCCGGAAACACCATATATTTT.

The chain has TRBV7-2 and TRBJ1-2, with D perhaps TRBD1 (6 bases). With 1 base removed from V and 8 bases from J, the gap between germline ends came to 20 bases. CDR3 length: 16 amino acids. Per the germline V gene, CDR1 is SGHTA and CDR2 is FQGNSA. In DNA form, the CDR3 reads TGTGCCAGCAGCTTAGAATTCGGACGGCCAGGGGAGGGCTACACCTTC. Translated, it gives CASSLEFGRPGEGYTF.

The V call is TRBV6-2 or TRBV6-3, the J call TRBJ2-3; TRBD2 matches 9 bases. Trimming removed 0 bases from V and 5 bases from J; junction bases left unmatched: 15. In germline, CDR1 is MNHEY, CDR2 SVGEGT. The CDR3 has 19 amino acids. The CDR3 protein is CASSYSSHVAGDIGDTQYF. In DNA, the CDR3 is TGTGCCAGCAGTTACTCTTCCCACGTAGCGGGAGATATAGGAGATACGCAGTATTTT.

This chain links TRBV2 with TRBJ2-5; tentatively, D is TRBD2 (7 bases). The CDR3 sequence is 14 residues long. Germline V gives CDR1 SNHLY, CDR2 FYNNEI. V was pared by 7 bases and J by 5 bases, with 17 bases between. The CDR3 spells CASTRSGGRETQYF. The CDR3 region has the DNA TGTGCCAGCACCCGGTCGGGGGGCCGGGAGACCCAGTACTTC. Together with reference TRBV2 and TRBJ2-5, the CDR3 gives the full variable domain: EPEVTQTPSHQVTQMGQEVILRCVPISNHLYFYWYRQILGQKVEFLVSFYNNEISEKSEIFDDQFSVERPDGSNFTLKIRSTKLEDSAMYFCASTRSGGRETQYFGPGTRLLVL.

The chain recombines TRBV7-9 with TRBJ1-5; D not resolved. Trimming removed 3 bases from V and 7 bases from J, with 10 bases in between. Germline loops: CDR1 SEHNR, CDR2 FQNEAQ (reference sequence). The CDR3 length is 13 residues. CDR3 nucleotides: TGTGCCAGCAGCTTGGCAAATGCCCAGCCCCAGCATTTT. Amino acid sequence: CASSLANAQPQHF.

The chain couples TRBV7-3 to TRBJ2-3, with 9 positions matching TRBD2. Germline assignment: CDR1 SGHTA and CDR2 FQGTGA. This CDR3 spans 15 amino acids. Losses at the gene ends were 5 bases for V and 3 bases for J; bases not matched to a gene: 6. CDR3 protein: CASSKAGGATDTQYF. In DNA form, the CDR3 reads TGTGCCAGCAGCAAAGCGGGGGGTGCGACAGATACGCAGTATTTT.

This clone was seen a few times. The chain combines TRBV5-1 with TRBJ1-2; TRBD1 matches 7 bases. This CDR3 is 13 amino acids long. Trimming removed 5 bases from V and 6 bases from J; junction bases left unmatched: 7. Per the germline V gene, CDR1 is SGHRS and CDR2 is YFSETQ. Written as DNA, the CDR3 is TGCGCCAGCAGACAGGGGCCGATTGATGGCTACACCTTC. Protein sequence: CASRQGPIDGYTF.

The chain has TRBV4-3 and TRBJ2-7, with TRBD2 matching 7 bases. V was pared by 0 bases and J by 4 bases, with 9 bases of the junction left unmatched. The CDR3 has 16 residues. Germline CDR1 is LGHNA and CDR2 is YSLEER. The CDR3 bases are TGCGCCAGCAGCCAAGATGGGGAGGGGACCCGGTACGAGCAGTACTTC. This codes for CASSQDGEGTRYEQYF.

This clone appeared a single time. The gene calls are TRBV19 and TRBJ1-1; D not certain. This CDR3 has 15 residues. Trimming removed 6 bases at V and 1 base at J, with 15 bases between. Germline V gene data show CDR1 as LNHDA and CDR2 as SQIVND (reference sequence). CDR3 sequence: CASRWGEEKNTEAFF. The CDR3 region has the DNA TGTGCCAGTAGGTGGGGAGAGGAAAAGAACACTGAAGCTTTCTTT. Complete variable domain (other parts from reference TRBV19 and TRBJ1-1): DGGITQSPKYLFRKEGQNVTLSCEQNLNHDAMYWYRQDPGQGLRLIYYSQIVNDFQKGDIAEGYSVSREKKESFPLTVTSAQKNPTAFYLCASRWGEEKNTEAFFGQGTRLTVV.

This chain's CDR3 is CASRLGGGQGDQPQHF. The CDR3 coding sequence is TGTGCCAGCAGGTTAGGGGGGGGACAGGGAGATCAGCCCCAGCATTTT. J is TRBJ1-5 and V is TRBV6-6, with 9 bases matching TRBD1. Unmatched junction bases numbered 11, after V lost 6 bases and J lost 5 bases. The germline V gene encodes CDR1 MNHNY and CDR2 SVGAGI (reference sequence). CDR3 length: 16 amino acids.

There are a few counts of this clone. CDR3 DNA sequence: TGCGCCAGCAGCCGCAAAACCACCGGGACAGGGAGCGGGAAGAATTCACCCCTCCACTTT. The encoded protein is CASSRKTTGTGSGKNSPLHF. The chain uses TRBV4-1 and TRBJ1-6, with TRBD1 matching over 9 bases. The CDR3 is 20 amino acids. From germline, CDR1 is MGHRA and CDR2 YSYEKL. Trimming at V came to 4 bases and at J to 7 bases, leaving 20 bases not matched to a gene.

This chain joins TRBV7-8 and TRBJ1-2, with a weak D call TRBD1 (6 bases). The ends were cut back, 1 base at V and 3 bases at J, with 9 bases in the middle. The germline V gene encodes CDR1 SGHVS and CDR2 FQNEAQ. CDR3 size: 14 residues. The DNA of the CDR3 is TGTGCCAGCAGCTTAGGGGGGCGCGACTATGGCTACACCTTC. This encodes CASSLGGRDYGYTF.

The genes are TRBV19 and TRBJ2-2, with D unresolved. V was trimmed by 2 bases and J by 6 bases, leaving 7 bases between them. The CDR3 spans 13 residues. CDR1 is LNHDA, CDR2 SQIVND, per germline (reference sequence). CDR3 amino acids: CASSILPPGELFF. The CDR3 DNA is TGTGCCAGTAGTATACTCCCCCCCGGGGAGCTGTTTTTT. The full variable domain, its missing parts supplied by reference TRBV19 and TRBJ2-2, is DGGITQSPKYLFRKEGQNVTLSCEQNLNHDAMYWYRQDPGQGLRLIYYSQIVNDFQKGDIAEGYSVSREKKESFPLTVTSAQKNPTAFYLCASSILPPGELFFGEGSRLTVL.

This clone was observed once. V usage is TRBV28 and J usage is TRBJ2-5; D is unresolved. Germline CDR1 MDHEN, CDR2 SYDVKM. This CDR3 region has 13 residues. Trimming left V 8 bases short and J 5 bases short, with 15 bases between. CDR3 bases: TGTGCCAGCCTTTCCCAGGCTTGGGAGACCCAGTACTTC. Residues: CASLSQAWETQYF.

The CDR3 nucleotides are TGTGCCAGCGCAGGACAGGGGGCTAGAGAGACCCAGTACTTC. Amino acids: CASAGQGARETQYF. The rearrangement uses TRBV2 and TRBJ2-5; 11 nucleotides line up with TRBD1. V trimming: 8 bases; J trimming: 4 bases; junction bases outside the gene matches: 6. This CDR3 has 14 amino acids. Germline V gene sequence: CDR1 SNHLY, CDR2 FYNNEI. Based on the CDR3 plus reference TRBV2 and TRBJ2-5, the full variable domain is EPEVTQTPSHQVTQMGQEVILRCVPISNHLYFYWYRQILGQKVEFLVSFYNNEISEKSEIFDDQFSVERPDGSNFTLKIRSTKLEDSAMYFCASAGQGARETQYFGPGTRLLVL.

In its sample, this clone was seen a few times. This rearrangement joins TRBV19 to TRBJ1-1; tentatively, D is TRBD1 (5 bases). Germline lookup yields CDR1 LNHDA and CDR2 SQIVND (reference sequence). Trimming shortened V by 3 bases and J by 0 bases, and 8 bases separated the two germline ends. This CDR3 region has 14 residues. DNA for the CDR3: TGTGCCAGTAGTATGCAGGGCTTGAACACTGAAGCTTTCTTT. Amino acid sequence: CASSMQGLNTEAFF. Based on the CDR3 plus reference TRBV19 and TRBJ1-1, the full variable domain is DGGITQSPKYLFRKEGQNVTLSCEQNLNHDAMYWYRQDPGQGLRLIYYSQIVNDFQKGDIAEGYSVSREKKESFPLTVTSAQKNPTAFYLCASSMQGLNTEAFFGQGTRLTVV.

The genes are TRBV4-3 and TRBJ2-5, with 7 bases lining up with TRBD1. The CDR3 totals 16 residues. Germline CDR1 and CDR2: LGHNA and YSLEER. The V gene end was trimmed by 0 bases and the J gene end by 2 bases; junction bases not matched to a gene: 6. In nucleotides, the CDR3 is TGCGCCAGCAGCCAAGAAGGCAGGGGGAATCAAGAGACCCAGTACTTC. It yields the protein CASSQEGRGNQETQYF.

V usage is TRBV4-3 and J usage is TRBJ2-1, with TRBD2 identical over 10 bases. V lost 0 bases to trimming and J lost 4 bases; unmatched junction nucleotides: 6. Germline-derived CDR1 and CDR2 are LGHNA and YSLEER. This CDR3 is built from 17 residues. The CDR3 loop reads CASSQDPSGLAYNEQFF. In DNA form, the CDR3 reads TGCGCCAGCAGCCAAGATCCTTCGGGACTAGCGTACAATGAGCAGTTCTTC.

This clone was observed a handful of times. This chain links TRBV19 with TRBJ1-6, with D unclear. Germline V gene data show CDR1 as LNHDA and CDR2 as SQIVND (reference sequence). V shed 0 bases and J shed 9 bases, with 9 bases lying between them. This CDR3 is built from 14 residues. CDR3 sequence: CASSIDGRGSPLHF. DNA for the CDR3: TGTGCCAGTAGTATAGATGGACGGGGTTCACCCCTCCACTTT.

The rearrangement links TRBV5-1 to TRBJ2-7, with 7 positions matching TRBD1. With V trimmed by 2 bases and J by 1 base, 6 bases remained unmatched. CDR1 is SGHRS and CDR2 is YFSETQ in the germline V gene. The CDR3 totals 15 residues. Written as DNA, the CDR3 is TGCGCCAGCAGCTTTCCCAACAGGGGTTCCTACGAGCAGTACTTC. Residues: CASSFPNRGSYEQYF.

This clone was counted only a few times. The chain employs TRBV28 and TRBJ1-3, with a possible D match to TRBD1 (6 bases). This CDR3 contains 15 residues. Germline V gene sequence: CDR1 MDHEN, CDR2 SYDVKM. V was cut by 1 base and J by 5 bases, with 12 bases left in between. CDR3 DNA sequence: TGTGCCAGCAGTTTATCGGCAGGGGCGAGAAACACCATATATTTT. Its translation: CASSLSAGARNTIYF.

CDR3 residues: CASTQGPNTEAFF. DNA for the CDR3: TGTGCCAGCACACAGGGGCCGAACACTGAAGCTTTCTTT. V and J are TRBV18 and TRBJ1-1; 7 bases align to TRBD1. The CDR3 extends over 13 amino acids. Germline V lookup: CDR1 KGHSH, CDR2 LQKENI. Trimming removed 8 bases from V and 1 base from J; junction bases left unmatched: 4.

The CDR3 loop reads CASSQDSAGGSQYF. The CDR3 nucleotides read TGCGCCAGCAGCCAAGATTCGGCAGGAGGATCCCAGTACTTC. This chain links TRBV4-1 with TRBJ2-5; tentatively, D is TRBD2 (5 bases). Trimming took 0 bases from V and 9 from J, leaving 14 bases between them. Germline V gene lookup returns CDR1 MGHRA and CDR2 YSYEKL. CDR3 length equals 14 residues.

V usage is TRBV20-1 and J usage is TRBJ2-3; D perhaps matches TRBD2 (6 bases). This CDR3 contains 14 residues. Trimming removed 3 bases from V and 4 bases from J, with 14 bases in between. Germline CDR1 is DFQATT and CDR2 is SNEGSKA (reference sequence). CDR3 DNA: TGCAGTGCTAGTAGTGGGAGGATAGCAGATACGCAGTATTTT. Amino acid sequence: CSASSGRIADTQYF.

This chain links TRBV4-1 with TRBJ2-2; 9 nucleotides agree with TRBD1. The CDR3 has 15 amino acids. Trimming removed 2 bases from V and 6 bases from J; junction bases left unmatched: 4. Germline CDR1 reads MGHRA; CDR2 reads YSYEKL. CDR3 nucleotide sequence: TGCGCCAGCAGCCAATCTCACAGGGGGCCCGGGGAGCTGTTTTTT. Translated: CASSQSHRGPGELFF.

The chain combines TRBV5-1 with TRBJ2-2; D unclear. Germline assignment: CDR1 SGHRS and CDR2 YFSETQ. The CDR3 consists of 16 residues. Trimming took 1 base from V and 3 from J, leaving 13 bases between them. The CDR3 loop reads CASSLRASTYTGELFF. The CDR3 coding sequence is TGCGCCAGCAGCTTGCGAGCGTCGACGTACACCGGGGAGCTGTTTTTT.

The J gene is TRBJ2-7, the V gene TRBV9, with a weak D call TRBD2 (5 bases). CDR1 is SGDLS and CDR2 is YYNGEE in the germline V gene. CDR3 length equals 15 residues. Trimming took off 0 bases at V and 5 bases at J, with 15 bases between the two ends. The CDR3: CASSVEGRVVDEQYF. The CDR3 DNA reads TGTGCCAGCAGCGTAGAAGGGAGAGTAGTTGACGAGCAGTACTTC.

V usage is TRBV7-9 and J usage is TRBJ1-2; D not resolved. This CDR3 is built from 12 residues. The V gene's germline CDR1 is SEHNR and CDR2 FQNEAQ (reference sequence). Trimming stripped 4 bases from V and 6 bases from J, with 9 bases between. The CDR3 reads CASSWAANGYTF. CDR3 nucleotide sequence: TGTGCCAGCAGCTGGGCTGCGAATGGCTACACCTTC.

V gene TRBV6-5 combines with J gene TRBJ1-1; TRBD1 matches at 7 bases. CDR3 length: 13 residues. V shed 6 bases, J shed 6 bases, and the junction held 7 bases outside the gene matches. The germline V gene encodes CDR1 MNHEY and CDR2 SVGAGI. The chain's CDR3 is CASRTLDRSEAFF. The CDR3 DNA reads as TGTGCCAGCAGAACACTGGACAGGTCTGAAGCTTTCTTT.